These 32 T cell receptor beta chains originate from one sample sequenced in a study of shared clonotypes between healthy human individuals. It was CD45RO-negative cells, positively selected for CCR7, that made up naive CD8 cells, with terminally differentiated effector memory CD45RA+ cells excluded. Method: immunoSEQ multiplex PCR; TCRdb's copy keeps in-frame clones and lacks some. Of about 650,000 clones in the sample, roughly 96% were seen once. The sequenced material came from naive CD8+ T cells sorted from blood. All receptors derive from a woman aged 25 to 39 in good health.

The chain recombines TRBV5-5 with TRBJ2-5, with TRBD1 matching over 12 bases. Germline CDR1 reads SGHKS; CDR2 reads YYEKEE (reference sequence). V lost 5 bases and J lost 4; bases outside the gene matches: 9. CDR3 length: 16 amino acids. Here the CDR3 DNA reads TGTGCCAGCAGTTCGGGACAGGGGGCGATCCGAGAGACCCAGTACTTC. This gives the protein CASSSGQGAIRETQYF.

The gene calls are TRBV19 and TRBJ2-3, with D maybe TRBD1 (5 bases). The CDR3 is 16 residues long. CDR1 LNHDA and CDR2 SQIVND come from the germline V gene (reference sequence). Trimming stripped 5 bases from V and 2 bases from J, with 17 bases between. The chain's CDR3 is CASSFLLTGNTDTQYF. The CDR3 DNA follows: TGTGCCAGTAGTTTTCTCCTTACAGGTAACACAGATACGCAGTATTTT.

The CDR3 spells CASSQADLGGVYEQYF. CDR3 DNA: TGCGCCAGCAGCCAAGCCGACCTTGGGGGGGTCTACGAGCAGTACTTC. The chain employs TRBV4-1 and TRBJ2-7; 7 bases agree with TRBD2. The germline gives CDR1 MGHRA, CDR2 YSYEKL. CDR3 size: 16 residues. J lost 3 bases, V lost 1 base, and 9 bases had no gene match.

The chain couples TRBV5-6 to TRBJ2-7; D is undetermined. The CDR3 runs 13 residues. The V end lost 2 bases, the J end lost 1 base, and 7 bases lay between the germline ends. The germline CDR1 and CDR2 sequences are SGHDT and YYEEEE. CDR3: CASSFRSSYEQYF. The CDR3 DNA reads TGTGCCAGCAGCTTCAGGAGTTCCTACGAGCAGTACTTC.

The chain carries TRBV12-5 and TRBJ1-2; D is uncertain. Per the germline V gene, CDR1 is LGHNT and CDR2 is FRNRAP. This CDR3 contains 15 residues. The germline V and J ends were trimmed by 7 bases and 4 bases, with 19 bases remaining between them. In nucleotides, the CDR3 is TGTGCTAGTGCCTTGGACCCCCAGGCGTTCTATGGCTACACCTTC. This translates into CASALDPQAFYGYTF.

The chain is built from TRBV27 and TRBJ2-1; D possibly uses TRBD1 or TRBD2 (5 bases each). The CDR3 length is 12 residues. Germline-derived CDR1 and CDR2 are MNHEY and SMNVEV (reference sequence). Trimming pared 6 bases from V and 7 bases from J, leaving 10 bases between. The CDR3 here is CASSSGPNEQFF. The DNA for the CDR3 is TGTGCCAGCAGCTCGGGACCGAATGAGCAGTTCTTC.

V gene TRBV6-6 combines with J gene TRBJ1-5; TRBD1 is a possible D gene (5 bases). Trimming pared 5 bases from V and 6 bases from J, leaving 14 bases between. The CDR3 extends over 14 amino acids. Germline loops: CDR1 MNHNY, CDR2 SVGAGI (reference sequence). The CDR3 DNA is TGTGCCAGCAGTCAGGACATTATAGCTCAGCCCCAGCATTTT. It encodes CASSQDIIAQPQHF.

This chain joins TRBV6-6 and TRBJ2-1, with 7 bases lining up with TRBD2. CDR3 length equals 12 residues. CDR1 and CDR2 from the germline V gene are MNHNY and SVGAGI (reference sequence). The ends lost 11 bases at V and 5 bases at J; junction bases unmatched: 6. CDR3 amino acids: CAGGTIHNEQFF. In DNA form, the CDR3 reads TGTGCCGGGGGGACTATTCACAATGAGCAGTTCTTC.

The CDR3 DNA sequence: TGTGCCAGCAACCTCGGGGCAGGGGGCACAGATACGCAGTATTTT. Protein sequence: CASNLGAGGTDTQYF. The chain couples TRBV28 to TRBJ2-3, with D tentatively TRBD1 (6 bases). CDR1 and CDR2 from the germline V gene are MDHEN and SYDVKM. This CDR3 spans 15 amino acids. V was shortened by 7 bases and J by 1 base, with 15 bases between the two germline ends.

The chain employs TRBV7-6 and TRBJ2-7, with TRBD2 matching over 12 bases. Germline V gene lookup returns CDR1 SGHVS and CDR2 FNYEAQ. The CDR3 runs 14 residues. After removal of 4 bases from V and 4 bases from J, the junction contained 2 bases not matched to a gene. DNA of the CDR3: TGTGCCAGCAGCTCCGGGACTAGCGGGTACGAGCAGTACTTC. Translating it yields CASSSGTSGYEQYF.

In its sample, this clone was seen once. The CDR3 nucleotides are TGTGCCAGCAGCTCATGGACAGGTGGCTCCTACGAGCAGTACTTC. It codes for CASSSWTGGSYEQYF. V and J are TRBV11-2 and TRBJ2-7, with 7 bases matching TRBD1. The ends lost 4 bases at V and 0 bases at J; junction bases unmatched: 6. The CDR3 has 15 amino acids. Germline CDR1 reads SGHAT; CDR2 reads FQNNGV. The full variable domain, in which reference TRBV11-2 and TRBJ2-7 provide the parts outside the CDR3, is EAGVAQSPRYKIIEKRQSVAFWCNPISGHATLYWYQQILGQGPKLLIQFQNNGVVDDSQLPKDRFSAERLKGVDSTLKIQPAKLEDSAVYLCASSSWTGGSYEQYFGPGTRLTVT.

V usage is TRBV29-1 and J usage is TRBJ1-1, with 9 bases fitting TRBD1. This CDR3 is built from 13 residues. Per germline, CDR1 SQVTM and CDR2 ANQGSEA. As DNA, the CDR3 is TGCAGGGCCGGGACAGGGACGGGCGCTGAAGCTTTCTTT. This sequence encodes CRAGTGTGAEAFF.

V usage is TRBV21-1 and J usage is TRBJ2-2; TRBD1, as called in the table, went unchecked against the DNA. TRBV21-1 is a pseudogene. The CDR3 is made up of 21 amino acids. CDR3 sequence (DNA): TGTGCCAGCAGCAAAGGAAGTCCCAAAAGGAAGGACAGGGTAAGTTACGGGGAGCTGTTTTTT. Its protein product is CASSKGSPKRKDRVSYGELFF.

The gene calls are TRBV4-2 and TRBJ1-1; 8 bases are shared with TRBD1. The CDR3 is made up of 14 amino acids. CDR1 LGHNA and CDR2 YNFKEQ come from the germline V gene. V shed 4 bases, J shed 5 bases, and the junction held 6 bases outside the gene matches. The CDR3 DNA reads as TGTGCCAGCAGCCGTGACAGGGGAGGGACTGAAGCTTTCTTT. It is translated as CASSRDRGGTEAFF.

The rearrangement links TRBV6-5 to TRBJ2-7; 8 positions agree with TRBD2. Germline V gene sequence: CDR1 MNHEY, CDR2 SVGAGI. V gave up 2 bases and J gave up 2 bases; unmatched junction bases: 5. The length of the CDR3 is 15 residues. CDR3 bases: TGTGCCAGCAGTTACGGGGGACTAGGCACCTACGAGCAGTACTTC. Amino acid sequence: CASSYGGLGTYEQYF.

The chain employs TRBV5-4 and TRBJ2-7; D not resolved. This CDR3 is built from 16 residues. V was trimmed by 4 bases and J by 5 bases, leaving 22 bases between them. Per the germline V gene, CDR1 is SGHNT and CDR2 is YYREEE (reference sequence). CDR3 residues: CASSQEVGQVVDEQYF. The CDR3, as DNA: TGTGCCAGCAGCCAAGAGGTTGGTCAGGTAGTCGACGAGCAGTACTTC.

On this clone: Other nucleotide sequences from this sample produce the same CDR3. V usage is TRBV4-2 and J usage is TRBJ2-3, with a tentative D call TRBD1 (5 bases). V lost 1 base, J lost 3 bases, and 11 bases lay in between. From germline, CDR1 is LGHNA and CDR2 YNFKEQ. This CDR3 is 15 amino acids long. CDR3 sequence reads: CASSQGTGGTDTQYF. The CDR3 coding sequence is TGTGCCAGCAGCCAAGGCACAGGTGGTACAGATACGCAGTATTTT.

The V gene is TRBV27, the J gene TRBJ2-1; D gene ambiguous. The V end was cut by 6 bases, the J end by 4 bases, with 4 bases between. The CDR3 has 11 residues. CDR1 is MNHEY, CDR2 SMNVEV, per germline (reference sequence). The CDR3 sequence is CASRTYNEQFF. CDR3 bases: TGTGCCAGCAGGACGTACAATGAGCAGTTCTTC.

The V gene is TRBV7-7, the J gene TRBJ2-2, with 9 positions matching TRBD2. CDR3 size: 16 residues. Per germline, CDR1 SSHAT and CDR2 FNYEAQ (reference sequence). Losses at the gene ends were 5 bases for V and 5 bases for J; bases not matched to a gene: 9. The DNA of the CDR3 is TGTGCCAGCAGCCAAGTAGCGGGGGTAGGGACCGGGGAGCTGTTTTTT. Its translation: CASSQVAGVGTGELFF.

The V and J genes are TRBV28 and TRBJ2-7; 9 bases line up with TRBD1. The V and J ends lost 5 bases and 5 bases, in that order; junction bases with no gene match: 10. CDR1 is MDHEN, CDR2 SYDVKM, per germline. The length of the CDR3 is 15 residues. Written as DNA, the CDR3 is TGTGCCAGCAGTAACCCATACAGGGGGCTGGACGAGCAGTACTTC. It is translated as CASSNPYRGLDEQYF. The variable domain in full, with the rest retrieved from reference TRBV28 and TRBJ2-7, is DVKVTQSSRYLVKRTGEKVFLECVQDMDHENMFWYRQDPGLGLRLIYFSYDVKMKEKGDIPEGYSVSREKKERFSLILESASTNQTSMYLCASSNPYRGLDEQYFGPGTRLTVT.

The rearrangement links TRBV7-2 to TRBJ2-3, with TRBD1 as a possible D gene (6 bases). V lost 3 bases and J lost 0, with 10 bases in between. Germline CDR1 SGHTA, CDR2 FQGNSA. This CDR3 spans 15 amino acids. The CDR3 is CASSFHRDSTDTQYF. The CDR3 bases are TGTGCCAGCAGCTTCCACAGGGATAGCACAGATACGCAGTATTTT.

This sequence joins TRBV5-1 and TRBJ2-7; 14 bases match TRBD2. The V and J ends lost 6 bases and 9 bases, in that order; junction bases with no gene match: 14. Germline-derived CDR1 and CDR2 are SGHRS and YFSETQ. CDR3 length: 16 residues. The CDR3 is CASTGTSGSPLLGQYF. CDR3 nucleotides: TGCGCCAGCACCGGGACTAGCGGGAGTCCTCTCCTAGGGCAGTACTTC.

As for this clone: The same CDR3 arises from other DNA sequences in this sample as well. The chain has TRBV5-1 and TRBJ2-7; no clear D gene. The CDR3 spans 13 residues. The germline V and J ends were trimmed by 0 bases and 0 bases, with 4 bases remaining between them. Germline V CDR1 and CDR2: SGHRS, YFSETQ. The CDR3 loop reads CASSLDGSYEQYF. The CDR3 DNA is TGCGCCAGCAGCTTGGACGGCTCCTACGAGCAGTACTTC.

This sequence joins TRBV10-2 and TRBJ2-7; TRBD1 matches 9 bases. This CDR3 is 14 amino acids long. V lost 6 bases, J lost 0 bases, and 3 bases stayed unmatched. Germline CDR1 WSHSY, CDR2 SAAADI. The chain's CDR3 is CASRDRGPSYEQYF. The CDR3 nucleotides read TGCGCCAGCAGGGACAGGGGACCCTCCTACGAGCAGTACTTC.

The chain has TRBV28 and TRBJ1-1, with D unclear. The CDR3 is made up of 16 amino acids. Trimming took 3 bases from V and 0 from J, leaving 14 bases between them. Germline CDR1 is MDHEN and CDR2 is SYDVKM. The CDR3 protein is CASSLGRARMNTEAFF. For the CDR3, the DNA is TGTGCCAGCAGTTTGGGGAGGGCAAGGATGAACACTGAAGCTTTCTTT.

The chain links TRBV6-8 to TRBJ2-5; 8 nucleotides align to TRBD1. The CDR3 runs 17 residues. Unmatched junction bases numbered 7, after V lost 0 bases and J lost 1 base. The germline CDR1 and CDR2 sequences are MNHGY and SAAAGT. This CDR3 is CASSYSIGTGVQETQYF. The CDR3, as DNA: TGTGCCAGCAGTTACTCAATCGGGACAGGTGTCCAAGAGACCCAGTACTTC.

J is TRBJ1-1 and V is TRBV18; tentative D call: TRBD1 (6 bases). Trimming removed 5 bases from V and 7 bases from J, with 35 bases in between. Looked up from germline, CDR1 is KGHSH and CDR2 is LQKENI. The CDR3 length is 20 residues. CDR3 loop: CASSKGFPVDRSGLTYEAFF. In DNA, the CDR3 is TGTGCCAGCTCAAAGGGTTTCCCGGTGGACAGATCGGGCCTAACGTATGAAGCTTTCTTT.

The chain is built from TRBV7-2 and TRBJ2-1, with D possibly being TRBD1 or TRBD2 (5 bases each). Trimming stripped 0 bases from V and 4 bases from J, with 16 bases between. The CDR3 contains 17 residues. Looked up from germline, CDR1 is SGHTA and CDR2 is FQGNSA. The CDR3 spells CASSLAAGRGDYNEQFF. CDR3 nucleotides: TGTGCCAGCAGCTTAGCGGCAGGAAGGGGAGATTACAATGAGCAGTTCTTC.

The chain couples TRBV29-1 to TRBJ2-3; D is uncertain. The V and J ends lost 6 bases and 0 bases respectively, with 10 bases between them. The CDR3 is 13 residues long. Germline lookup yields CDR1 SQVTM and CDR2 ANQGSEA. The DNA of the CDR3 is TGCAGCGTCCACCCCACGAGCACAGATACGCAGTATTTT. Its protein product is CSVHPTSTDTQYF.

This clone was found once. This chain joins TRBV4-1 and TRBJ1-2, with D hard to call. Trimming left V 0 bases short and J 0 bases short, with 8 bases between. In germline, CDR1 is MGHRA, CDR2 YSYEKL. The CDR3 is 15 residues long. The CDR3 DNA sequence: TGCGCCAGCAGCCAAGAATTAGAAGCTAACTATGGCTACACCTTC. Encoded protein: CASSQELEANYGYTF.

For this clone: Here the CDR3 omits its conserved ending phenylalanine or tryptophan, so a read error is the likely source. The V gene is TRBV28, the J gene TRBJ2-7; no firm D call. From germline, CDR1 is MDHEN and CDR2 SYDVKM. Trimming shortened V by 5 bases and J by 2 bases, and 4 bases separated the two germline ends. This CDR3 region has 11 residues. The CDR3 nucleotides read TGTGCCAGCAGTCTGACCTACGAGCAGTACCTC. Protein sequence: CASSLTYEQYL.

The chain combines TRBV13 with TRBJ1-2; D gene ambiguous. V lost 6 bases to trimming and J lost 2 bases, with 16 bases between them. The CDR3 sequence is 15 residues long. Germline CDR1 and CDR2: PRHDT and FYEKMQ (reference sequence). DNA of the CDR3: TGTGCCAGCAGTCTTAGAATGCGCAGGAACTATGGCTACACCTTC. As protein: CASSLRMRRNYGYTF.